These 31 T cell receptor beta chains were all obtained from the same sample, sequenced in a study of PD-1 blockade in classical Hodgkin lymphoma. This table comes from immunoSEQ multiplex PCR, and its TCRdb copy is limited to in-frame clones, with some not included. The table lists fewer than 20,000 clones, roughly 84% of them singletons. All trial patients relapsed after autologous stem cell transplantation. This sample comprised peripheral blood mononuclear cells (PBMCs), obtained before the second cycle of nivolumab. Receptors were obtained from a human donor with classical Hodgkin lymphoma.

The V and J genes are TRBV6-5 and TRBJ1-2, with D unresolved. The germline CDR1 and CDR2 sequences are MNHEY and SVGAGI. The CDR3 runs to 10 residues. Between the trimmed V and J ends, which lost 2 bases and 10 bases, there was a span of 5 bases. The DNA of the CDR3 is TGTGCCAGCAGTTACGTCTACTACACCTTC. This codes for CASSYVYYTF.

The J gene is TRBJ2-7, the V gene TRBV7-9, with 8 bases fitting TRBD2. Per germline, CDR1 SEHNR and CDR2 FQNEAQ (reference sequence). This CDR3 is built from 13 residues. J lost 12 bases, V lost 1 base, and 8 bases had no gene match. CDR3 nucleotides: TGTGCCAGCAGCTTAGGGACTAGCCCTTATTTGTACTTC. Protein sequence: CASSLGTSPYLYF.

The count of this clone is one. The rearrangement uses TRBV7-2 and TRBJ2-5; D gene ambiguous. The CDR3 is made up of 16 amino acids. V was trimmed by 2 bases and J by 2 bases, leaving 15 bases between them. Germline CDR1 reads SGHTA; CDR2 reads FQGNSA. CDR3 amino acids: CASSLPQTYNQETQYF. The CDR3 DNA reads as TGTGCCAGCAGCTTACCCCAGACCTATAATCAAGAGACCCAGTACTTC.

The chain is built from TRBV7-9 and TRBJ1-4; no reliable D call. The CDR3 runs to 15 residues. The V end was cut by 5 bases, the J end by 2 bases, with 12 bases between. CDR1 and CDR2 from the germline V gene are SEHNR and FQNEAQ (reference sequence). This CDR3 is CASSPGSATNEKLFF. CDR3 coding DNA: TGTGCCAGCAGCCCGGGGTCGGCGACTAATGAAAAACTGTTTTTT.

V is TRBV5-1 and J is TRBJ1-2, with D maybe TRBD1 (5 bases). The CDR3 has 15 residues. Germline-derived CDR1 and CDR2 are SGHRS and YFSETQ. V shed 0 bases and J shed 4 bases, with 13 bases lying between them. CDR3 loop: CASSLDPGPIYGYTF. CDR3 bases: TGCGCCAGCAGCTTGGATCCAGGGCCAATCTATGGCTACACCTTC.

V and J are TRBV19 and TRBJ2-3; no firm D call. The germline gives CDR1 LNHDA, CDR2 SQIVND (reference sequence). The ends were cut back, 8 bases at V and 10 bases at J, with 4 bases in the middle. This CDR3 contains 8 residues. The CDR3 coding sequence is TGTGCCAGTGAGGCGCAGTATTTT. The encoded protein is CASEAQYF. The full variable domain, its missing parts supplied by reference TRBV19 and TRBJ2-3, is DGGITQSPKYLFRKEGQNVTLSCEQNLNHDAMYWYRQDPGQGLRLIYYSQIVNDFQKGDIAEGYSVSREKKESFPLTVTSAQKNPTAFYLCASEAQYFGPGTRLTVL.

The chain is built from TRBV4-2 and TRBJ2-3; 8 bases fit TRBD1. The CDR3 runs to 20 residues. Germline V gives CDR1 LGHNA, CDR2 YNFKEQ. V was pared by 2 bases and J by 0 bases, with 16 bases of the junction left unmatched. This chain's CDR3 is CASSQFGGQGSPDSTDTQYF. The CDR3 bases are TGTGCCAGCAGCCAATTTGGTGGACAGGGCTCACCGGATAGCACAGATACGCAGTATTTT.

The chain uses TRBV5-1 and TRBJ2-7; D call uncertain. Trimming shortened V by 7 bases and J by 2 bases, and 10 bases separated the two germline ends. CDR3 size: 12 residues. Per the germline V gene, CDR1 is SGHRS and CDR2 is YFSETQ. The CDR3 DNA sequence: TGCGCCAGCCACGACTGGACCTACGAGCAGTACTTC. This sequence encodes CASHDWTYEQYF.

This rearrangement joins TRBV30 to TRBJ2-7; perhaps D is TRBD1 or TRBD2 (7 bases each). Germline CDR1 GTSNPN, CDR2 SVGIG (reference sequence). The V gene lost 3 bases and the J gene lost 4 bases, with 13 bases spanning the gap. The CDR3 runs to 13 residues. CDR3 protein: CAWSRGEGYEQYF. The DNA of the CDR3 is TGTGCCTGGAGCAGGGGGGAGGGATACGAGCAGTACTTC. The variable domain in full, with the rest retrieved from reference TRBV30 and TRBJ2-7, is SQTIHQWPATLVQPVGSPLSLECTVEGTSNPNLYWYRQAAGRGLQLLFYSVGIGQISSEVPQNLSASRPQDRQFILSSKKLLLSDSGFYLCAWSRGEGYEQYFGPGTRLTVT.

This chain joins TRBV6-6 and TRBJ2-2; tentative D call: TRBD1 (5 bases). Germline CDR1 MNHNY, CDR2 SVGAGI (reference sequence). This CDR3 is built from 15 residues. V was clipped by 0 bases and J by 7 bases, with 12 bases between them. The CDR3 region is CASSYSNQGIGELFF. The CDR3 DNA follows: TGTGCCAGCAGTTACTCGAACCAGGGAATCGGGGAGCTGTTTTTT.

The chain carries TRBV5-1 and TRBJ2-3; TRBD2 matches 9 bases. From germline, CDR1 is SGHRS and CDR2 YFSETQ. CDR3 length equals 18 residues. Germline trimming cut 0 bases from V and 5 bases from J; bases unmatched to any gene: 13. The CDR3 coding sequence is TGCGCCAGCAGCTTGGCCTTGACTAGCGGCGGGGATGTAGATACGCAGTATTTT. Amino acid sequence: CASSLALTSGGDVDTQYF.

The chain couples TRBV6-1 to TRBJ1-1, with 7 bases matching TRBD1. Looked up from germline, CDR1 is MNHNS and CDR2 is SASEGT. V lost 7 bases and J lost 3; bases outside the gene matches: 8. This CDR3 has 14 residues. The CDR3 DNA is TGTGCCAGCACCCCGACAGGGACGCACACTGAAGCTTTCTTT. Its protein product is CASTPTGTHTEAFF.

J is TRBJ2-7 and V is TRBV28, with D unclear. Germline-derived CDR1 and CDR2 are MDHEN and SYDVKM. The CDR3 extends over 14 amino acids. The germline V and J ends were trimmed by 7 bases and 2 bases, with 15 bases remaining between them. This CDR3 reads CASTLRVWPYEQYF. The DNA of the CDR3 is TGTGCCAGCACCCTCCGGGTCTGGCCCTACGAGCAGTACTTC.

The CDR3 reads CASSPGQGGSNTEAFF. The CDR3 DNA follows: TGCGCCAGCAGCCCCGGACAGGGGGGGTCTAACACTGAAGCTTTCTTT. This sequence joins TRBV5-1 and TRBJ1-1; 10 nucleotides align to TRBD1. J gave up 2 bases and V 4 bases, and 8 bases lay outside the gene matches. Germline V gene data show CDR1 as SGHRS and CDR2 as YFSETQ. The CDR3 runs to 16 residues.

The chain uses TRBV6-1 and TRBJ2-7, with a weak D call TRBD2 (6 bases). Germline CDR1 and CDR2: MNHNS and SASEGT. This CDR3 spans 15 amino acids. Trimming left V 1 base short and J 3 bases short, with 13 bases between. CDR3 nucleotide sequence: TGTGCCAGCAGTGAAGGTCCGGGGGTGTTCTACGAGCAGTACTTC. As protein: CASSEGPGVFYEQYF.

This sequence joins TRBV5-6 and TRBJ2-7; tentative D call: TRBD1 (6 bases). The CDR3 sequence is 16 residues long. The ends were cut back, 4 bases at V and 3 bases at J, with 20 bases in the middle. Per germline, CDR1 SGHDT and CDR2 YYEEEE. Here the CDR3 reads CASSPPSAQGVYEQYF. DNA for the CDR3: TGTGCCAGCAGCCCCCCATCGGCACAGGGCGTCTACGAGCAGTACTTC.

This chain connects TRBV19 to TRBJ2-3, with TRBD2 identical over 8 bases. Germline lookup yields CDR1 LNHDA and CDR2 SQIVND (reference sequence). Trimming cost V 6 bases and J 3 bases; bases outside gene matches: 8. This CDR3 has 15 residues. For the CDR3, the DNA is TGTGCCAGTAGGTGGAGCGGGGGAGGAACAGATACGCAGTATTTT. It codes for CASRWSGGGTDTQYF.

The chain recombines TRBV6-1 with TRBJ2-5; D is possibly TRBD1 or TRBD2 (5 bases each). Germline CDR1 reads MNHNS; CDR2 reads SASEGT. V lost 6 bases to trimming and J lost 1 base, with 12 bases between them. The CDR3 loop spans 14 amino acids. The CDR3 loop is CASRGTAAQETQYF. The CDR3, as DNA: TGTGCCAGCAGAGGGACCGCAGCCCAAGAGACCCAGTACTTC.

The rearrangement links TRBV7-2 to TRBJ2-1, with 12 positions matching TRBD2. This CDR3 contains 15 residues. V lost 5 bases to trimming and J lost 4 bases; unmatched junction nucleotides: 3. From germline, CDR1 is SGHTA and CDR2 FQGNSA. The CDR3 sequence: CASSKTSGGYNEQFF. The CDR3 nucleotides are TGTGCCAGCAGCAAGACTAGCGGGGGATACAATGAGCAGTTCTTC.

V is TRBV29-1 and J is TRBJ1-1, with D tentatively TRBD1 (5 bases). Trimming removed 7 bases at V and 5 bases at J, with 20 bases between. The CDR3 has 14 residues. Germline CDR1 and CDR2: SQVTM and ANQGSEA. The CDR3, as DNA: TGCAGCGCAGGTCCCGGGACGTCTCTTACTGAAGCTTTCTTT. It specifies CSAGPGTSLTEAFF.

The CDR3 DNA follows: TGTGCCAGCAGTTTAGGGGGGGCCTATAATTCACCCCTCCACTTT. Translating it yields CASSLGGAYNSPLHF. The chain uses TRBV28 and TRBJ1-6; possible D gene TRBD1, 5 bases. Trimming cost V 2 bases and J 2 bases, with 7 bases left between them. This CDR3 is 15 amino acids long. Germline loops: CDR1 MDHEN, CDR2 SYDVKM.

V gene TRBV6-5 combines with J gene TRBJ1-1; D unresolved. Deletions cut 7 bases from V and 1 base from J, with 7 bases between. Germline V lookup: CDR1 MNHEY, CDR2 SVGAGI. This CDR3 is built from 12 residues. Here the CDR3 DNA reads TGTGCCAGCACAACACGGAACACTGAAGCTTTCTTT. The encoded protein is CASTTRNTEAFF.

CDR3: CASSKTYRANSYEQYF. CDR3 DNA sequence: TGTGCCAGCAGCAAAACCTACAGGGCCAATTCCTACGAGCAGTACTTC. The rearrangement uses TRBV11-1 and TRBJ2-7; TRBD1 is a possible D gene (6 bases). Germline V gene data show CDR1 as SGHAT and CDR2 as FQDESV (reference sequence). V lost 5 bases, J lost 1 base, and 18 bases lay in between. The CDR3 extends over 16 amino acids.

The chain combines TRBV11-3 with TRBJ2-7, with D perhaps matching TRBD2 (7 bases). The V end was cut by 4 bases, the J end by 5 bases, with 15 bases between. This CDR3 contains 14 residues. CDR1 and CDR2 (germline): SGHNT, YENEEA. CDR3 DNA: TGTGCCAGCAGCTCGGGGAGGGGGTCCAACGAGCAGTACTTC. Its translation: CASSSGRGSNEQYF.

This clone was detected only a few times. The chain carries TRBV30 and TRBJ1-5; TRBD1 agrees at 9 bases. CDR1 GTSNPN and CDR2 SVGIG come from the germline V gene (reference sequence). CDR3 length equals 17 residues. V shed 2 bases, J shed 2 bases, and the junction held 10 bases outside the gene matches. This CDR3 reads CAWSRDRDPLGNQPQHF. The CDR3 DNA reads TGTGCCTGGAGTAGGGACAGGGACCCCCTAGGCAATCAGCCCCAGCATTTT.

This clone was seen just once. The chain links TRBV5-1 to TRBJ2-7; D unresolved. CDR3 length: 13 amino acids. V was clipped by 1 base and J by 7 bases, with 12 bases between them. Per the germline V gene, CDR1 is SGHRS and CDR2 is YFSETQ. DNA for the CDR3: TGCGCCAGCAGCTTGAGATTAGCTGGTGAGCAGTACTTC. Amino acid sequence: CASSLRLAGEQYF. Using reference TRBV5-1 and TRBJ2-7 for the parts outside the CDR3, the full variable domain is KAGVTQTPRYLIKTRGQQVTLSCSPISGHRSVSWYQQTPGQGLQFLFEYFSETQRNKGNFPGRFSGRQFSNSRSEMNVSTLELGDSALYLCASSLRLAGEQYFGPGTRLTVT.

This chain links TRBV9 with TRBJ2-2; tentatively, D is TRBD1 (5 bases). CDR1 is SGDLS, CDR2 YYNGEE, per germline. This CDR3 is 12 amino acids long. Trimming cost V 1 base and J 9 bases, with 7 bases left between them. CDR3 coding DNA: TGTGCCAGCAGCGTACAGGGCTGGGAGCTGTTTTTT. As protein: CASSVQGWELFF.

The chain employs TRBV9 and TRBJ2-4; 7 nucleotides line up with TRBD2. CDR3 length: 18 residues. The V and J ends lost 0 bases and 4 bases, in that order; junction bases with no gene match: 13. Germline V gene lookup returns CDR1 SGDLS and CDR2 YYNGEE. CDR3 residues: CASSVGALAGAGKNIQYF. The CDR3 DNA reads as TGTGCCAGCAGCGTAGGAGCCTTGGCGGGAGCTGGAAAAAACATTCAGTACTTC.

This chain connects TRBV11-2 to TRBJ2-5; TRBD2 agrees at 10 bases. Germline lookup yields CDR1 SGHAT and CDR2 FQNNGV. The CDR3 spans 16 residues. V lost 2 bases to trimming and J lost 4 bases; unmatched junction nucleotides: 7. CDR3 in DNA: TGTGCCAGCAGCTTATCGGCTAGCGGGAGCCTAGAGACCCAGTACTTC. Its translation is CASSLSASGSLETQYF.

The rearrangement uses TRBV9 and TRBJ2-1; D uncertain. V lost 0 bases to trimming and J lost 10 bases, with 11 bases between them. This CDR3 spans 13 amino acids. Germline loops: CDR1 SGDLS, CDR2 YYNGEE. CDR3 DNA: TGTGCCAGCAGCGTAGGGCCTGGATCGGAGCAGTTCTTC. It specifies CASSVGPGSEQFF.

The gene calls are TRBV28 and TRBJ1-3; D remains unclear. This CDR3 is built from 14 residues. CDR1 and CDR2 from the germline V gene are MDHEN and SYDVKM. Between the trimmed V and J ends, which lost 6 bases and 4 bases, there was a span of 13 bases. Written as DNA, the CDR3 is TGTGCCAGCAGGCCATACCTAGGAGGAAACACCATATATTTT. Amino acid sequence: CASRPYLGGNTIYF.